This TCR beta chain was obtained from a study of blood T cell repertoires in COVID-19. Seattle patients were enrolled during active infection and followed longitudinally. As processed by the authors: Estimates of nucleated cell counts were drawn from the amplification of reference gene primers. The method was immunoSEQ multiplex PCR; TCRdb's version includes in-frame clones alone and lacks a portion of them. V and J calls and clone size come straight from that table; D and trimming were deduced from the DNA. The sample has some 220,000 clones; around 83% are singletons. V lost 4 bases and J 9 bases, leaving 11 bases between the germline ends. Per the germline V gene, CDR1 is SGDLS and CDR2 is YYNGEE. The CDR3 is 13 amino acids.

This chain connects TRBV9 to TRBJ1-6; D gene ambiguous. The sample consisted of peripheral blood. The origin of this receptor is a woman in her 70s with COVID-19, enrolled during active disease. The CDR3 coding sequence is TGTGCCAGCAGCATGGCCCCGGGTTCACCCCTCCACTTT. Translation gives CASSMAPGSPLHF.